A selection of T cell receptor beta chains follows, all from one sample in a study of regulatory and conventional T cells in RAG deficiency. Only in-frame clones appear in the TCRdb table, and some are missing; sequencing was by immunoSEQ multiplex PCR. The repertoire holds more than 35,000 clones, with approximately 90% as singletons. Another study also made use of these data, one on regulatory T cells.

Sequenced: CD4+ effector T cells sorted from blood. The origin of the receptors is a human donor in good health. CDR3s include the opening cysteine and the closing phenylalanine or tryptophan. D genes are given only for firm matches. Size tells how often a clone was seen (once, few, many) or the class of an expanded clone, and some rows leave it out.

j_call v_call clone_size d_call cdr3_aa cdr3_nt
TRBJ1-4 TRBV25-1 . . CASSRSQGNEKLFF TGTGCCAGCAGTCGATCCCAGGGTAATGAAAAACTGTTTTTT
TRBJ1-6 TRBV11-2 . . CASSFVNSPLHF TGTGCCAGCAGCTTTGTTAATTCACCCCTCCACTTT
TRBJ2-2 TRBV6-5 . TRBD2 CASTTFASGTGELFF TGTGCCAGCACCACCTTTGCTAGCGGTACCGGGGAGCTGTTTTTT
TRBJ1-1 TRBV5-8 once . CASSLRNTEAFF TGTGCCAGCAGCTTGCGGAACACTGAAGCTTTCTTT
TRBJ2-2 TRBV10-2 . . CASKDSFASGELFF TGCGCCAGCAAGGACAGTTTTGCCTCCGGGGAGCTGTTTTTT
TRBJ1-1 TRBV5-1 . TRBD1 CASLPGQGANTEAFF TGCGCCAGCCTCCCGGGGCAGGGGGCGAACACTGAAGCTTTCTTT
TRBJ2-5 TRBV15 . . CATSRDSTGTETQYF TGTGCCACCAGCAGAGATTCAACAGGAACGGAGACCCAGTACTTC
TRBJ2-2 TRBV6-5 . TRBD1 CASSYGTVNTGELFF TGTGCCAGCAGTTACGGGACAGTGAACACCGGGGAGCTGTTTTTT
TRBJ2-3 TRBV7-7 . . CASSSDSAGTQYF TGTGCTAGCAGCTCGGACTCAGCAGGAACGCAGTATTTT
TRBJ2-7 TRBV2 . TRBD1 CASSEEGTGGHEQYF TGTGCCAGCAGTGAAGAAGGGACAGGGGGCCACGAGCAGTACTTC
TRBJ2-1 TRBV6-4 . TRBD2 CASSQTGTSEKQFF TGTGCCAGCAGCCAAACCGGGACTAGCGAGAAGCAGTTCTTC
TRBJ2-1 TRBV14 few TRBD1 CASSTGDRRFF TGTGCCAGCAGCACAGGGGATCGGCGGTTCTTC
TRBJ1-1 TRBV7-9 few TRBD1 CASRQDRMNTEAFF TGTGCCAGCAGACAGGACAGGATGAACACTGAAGCTTTCTTT
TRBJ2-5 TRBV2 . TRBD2 CASSYTSGLSQETQYF TGTGCCAGCAGTTACACTAGCGGGCTTTCCCAAGAGACCCAGTACTTC
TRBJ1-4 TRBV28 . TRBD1 CASSWGTAGNEKLFF TGTGCCAGCAGTTGGGGGACAGCTGGTAATGAAAAACTGTTTTTT
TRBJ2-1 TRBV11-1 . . CASSLLGQLGDEQFF TGTGCCAGCAGCTTATTGGGGCAGCTTGGGGATGAGCAGTTCTTC
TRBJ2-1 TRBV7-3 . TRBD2 CASSLSGLAGGVSYNEQFF TGTGCCAGCAGCTTAAGTGGGCTAGCGGGAGGGGTCTCCTACAATGAGCAGTTCTTC
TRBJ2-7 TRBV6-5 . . CASSSLVPKSSYEQYF TGTGCCAGCAGTTCCCTAGTCCCCAAGAGCTCCTACGAGCAGTACTTC
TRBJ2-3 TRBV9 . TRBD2 CASSPTGEAGGTDTQYF TGTGCCAGCAGCCCGACTGGGGAAGCGGGAGGCACAGATACGCAGTATTTT
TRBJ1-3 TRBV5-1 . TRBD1 CASSPAGGFSSGNTIYF TGCGCCAGCAGCCCCGCAGGGGGTTTTAGCTCTGGAAACACCATATATTTT
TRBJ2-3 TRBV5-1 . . CASSLEGPPPDTQYF TGCGCCAGCAGCTTGGAGGGGCCTCCCCCAGATACGCAGTATTTT
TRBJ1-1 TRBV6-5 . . CASRPNGFSTEAFF TGTGCCAGCAGACCTAATGGGTTCTCCACTGAAGCTTTCTTT
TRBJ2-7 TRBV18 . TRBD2 CASSSPFGGGSYEQYF TGTGCCAGCTCCTCGCCGTTTGGGGGAGGGTCCTACGAGCAGTACTTC
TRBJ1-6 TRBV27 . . CASSLSARLGGGKNSPLHF TGTGCCAGCAGTTTATCGGCCCGGTTGGGTGGAGGTAAAAATTCACCCCTCCACTTT
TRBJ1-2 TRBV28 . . CASSFRSTWGGYTF TGTGCCAGCAGTTTTCGATCGACCTGGGGTGGCTACACCTTC
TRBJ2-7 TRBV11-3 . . CASRYTQGHEQYF TGTGCCAGCAGATATACCCAGGGCCACGAGCAGTACTTC
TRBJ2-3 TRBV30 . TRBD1 CAWTGGLSTDTQYF TGTGCCTGGACAGGGGGCCTTAGCACAGATACGCAGTATTTT